Shown below are 15 T cell receptor beta chains from a single sample sequenced in a study of T cells after yellow fever vaccination. MiXCR, run by TCRdb on the 5' RACE reads, gives a single entry per CDR3 protein. The sample lists around 350,000 distinct CDR3 sequences, 9.5% to 13% seen once, with less than 20% in the top ten. This material consisted of PBMCs, taken on the day of the first yellow fever vaccination. The receptor set was obtained from a man aged 18 to 35 who received the YFV17D yellow fever vaccine.

This clonotype showed up just a few times. The V gene is TRBV27, the J gene TRBJ1-1; D perhaps matches TRBD1 (5 bases). The CDR3 length is 14 residues. The V end was cut by 4 bases, the J end by 1 base, with 10 bases between. Germline CDR1 reads MNHEY; CDR2 reads SMNVEV (reference sequence). The CDR3 DNA follows: TGTGCCAGCAGTTCCCACGGGGGGAACACTGAAGCTTTCTTT. It is translated as CASSSHGGNTEAFF.

Ten or more counts support this clonotype. The CDR3 nucleotides read TGCGCCAGCAGCACTGGGACTAGCCCTAGGGGTGAGCAGTTCTTC. It codes for CASSTGTSPRGEQFF. The V gene is TRBV10-1, the J gene TRBJ2-1, with TRBD2 matching 9 bases. This CDR3 comprises 15 residues. Germline loops: CDR1 WNHNN, CDR2 SYGVQD (reference sequence). V lost 6 bases, J lost 9 bases, and 12 bases stayed unmatched.

This clonotype appeared many times. The gene calls are TRBV9 and TRBJ2-1; 7 nucleotides match TRBD1. Germline V lookup: CDR1 SGDLS, CDR2 YYNGEE. V lost 5 bases, J lost 7 bases, and 6 bases stayed unmatched. This CDR3 region has 13 residues. DNA for the CDR3: TGTGCCAGCAGTAGGGACAGAAGAAATGAGCAGTTCTTC. This sequence encodes CASSRDRRNEQFF.

This rearrangement joins TRBV11-1 to TRBJ2-1, with 14 positions matching TRBD2. The CDR3 contains 17 residues. V was pared by 5 bases and J by 10 bases, with 13 bases of the junction left unmatched. Germline-derived CDR1 and CDR2 are SGHAT and FQDESV (reference sequence). The CDR3 nucleotides read TGTGCCAGCAGCCGACTAGCGGGGGGGTTTTTCCTCCCGGAGCAGTTCTTC. Its protein product is CASSRLAGGFFLPEQFF.

This clonotype was seen a few times. The genes are TRBV25-1 and TRBJ2-5, with D perhaps TRBD1 or TRBD2 (6 bases each). V lost 1 base, J lost 5 bases, and 14 bases lay in between. Germline V gives CDR1 MGHDK, CDR2 SYGVNS. The CDR3 has 15 residues. In DNA, the CDR3 is TGTGCCAGCAGTGAATTGGGGGGCTTCGGGGAGACCCAGTACTTC. It specifies CASSELGGFGETQYF.

This clonotype was recorded a few times. The rearrangement uses TRBV29-1 and TRBJ1-1; maybe TRBD1 (5 bases). This CDR3 is built from 14 residues. Trimming took off 3 bases at V and 2 bases at J, with 13 bases between the two ends. The germline V gene encodes CDR1 SQVTM and CDR2 ANQGSEA. Here the CDR3 DNA reads TGCAGCGTTGACGGGGGAAGCCCTAACACTGAAGCTTTCTTT. Encoded protein: CSVDGGSPNTEAFF.

The gene calls are TRBV5-1 and TRBJ2-5, with 7 positions matching TRBD1. V lost 4 bases to trimming and J lost 0 bases; unmatched junction nucleotides: 3. This CDR3 has 14 residues. The germline V gene has CDR1 SGHRS and CDR2 YFSETQ. The CDR3: CASSRDRDQETQYF. CDR3 bases: TGCGCCAGCAGCCGTGACAGGGACCAAGAGACCCAGTACTTC.

This rearrangement joins TRBV6-4 to TRBJ2-6; D call uncertain. Germline V gene lookup returns CDR1 MRHNA and CDR2 SNTAGT. This CDR3 contains 16 residues. Between the trimmed V and J ends, which lost 4 bases and 2 bases, there was a span of 12 bases. As DNA, the CDR3 is TGTGCCAGCAGTGCGCAGCCCGGGCCTGGGGCCAACGTCCTGACTTTC. Translation: CASSAQPGPGANVLTF.

This clonotype occurred once. The rearrangement links TRBV5-1 to TRBJ2-5; TRBD2 matches 8 bases. The CDR3 extends over 17 amino acids. V gave up 4 bases and J gave up 2 bases; unmatched junction bases: 13. Germline CDR1 SGHRS, CDR2 YFSETQ. The CDR3 region is CASSPPLAGGWQETQYF. CDR3 sequence (DNA): TGCGCCAGCAGCCCGCCTTTGGCGGGGGGCTGGCAAGAGACCCAGTACTTC. The whole variable domain, filled in from reference TRBV5-1 and TRBJ2-5, reads KAGVTQTPRYLIKTRGQQVTLSCSPISGHRSVSWYQQTPGQGLQFLFEYFSETQRNKGNFPGRFSGRQFSNSRSEMNVSTLELGDSALYLCASSPPLAGGWQETQYFGPGTRLLVL.

J is TRBJ2-7 and V is TRBV23-1; the D call may be TRBD1 or TRBD2 (5 bases each). TRBV23-1 is an ORF for which the function is uncertain. This CDR3 contains 16 residues. With 0 bases removed from V and 0 bases from J, the gap between germline ends came to 12 bases. The CDR3 region is CASSQSYGAYSYEQYF. The CDR3 coding sequence is TGCGCCAGCAGTCAATCCTACGGGGCCTACTCCTACGAGCAGTACTTC.

This sequence joins TRBV7-8 and TRBJ2-7; D is perhaps TRBD2 (5 bases). Trimming stripped 3 bases from V and 7 bases from J, with 19 bases between. From germline, CDR1 is SGHVS and CDR2 FQNEAQ. The CDR3 sequence is 15 residues long. The CDR3 nucleotides are TGTGCCAGCAGCTTTACCGGGAATCAACTTCAGGAGCAGTACTTC. The encoded protein is CASSFTGNQLQEQYF.

This clonotype was observed at least ten times. V and J are TRBV10-3 and TRBJ1-1; TRBD1 agrees at 8 bases. CDR3 length: 15 amino acids. V was clipped by 5 bases and J by 4 bases; unmatched bases: 9. Germline V gene data show CDR1 as ENHRY and CDR2 as SYGVKD. The chain's CDR3 is CAISFRQGAGTEAFF. The DNA of the CDR3 is TGTGCCATCAGTTTCAGGCAGGGGGCTGGCACTGAAGCTTTCTTT.

The chain is built from TRBV2 and TRBJ2-4, with D possibly TRBD1 on 6 matching bases. The germline gives CDR1 SNHLY, CDR2 FYNNEI. The V gene lost 11 bases and the J gene lost 6 bases, with 17 bases spanning the gap. The CDR3 has 13 amino acids. The CDR3 region is CAVLRDIGNIQYF. CDR3 nucleotides: TGTGCCGTTCTCAGGGACATTGGAAACATTCAGTACTTC.

This clonotype has ten or more counts. This chain uses TRBV4-3 with TRBJ2-4; D perhaps matches TRBD2 (6 bases). CDR3 length equals 16 residues. The V and J ends lost 1 base and 7 bases respectively, with 17 bases between them. Germline CDR1 is LGHNA and CDR2 is YSLEER. The CDR3 bases are TGCGCCAGCAGCCAAGGGGGGGTAGGCGGTGGTAACATTCAGTACTTC. It codes for CASSQGGVGGGNIQYF.

The chain joins TRBV5-1 to TRBJ2-3; D call uncertain. CDR1 SGHRS and CDR2 YFSETQ come from the germline V gene. This CDR3 contains 14 residues. V was clipped by 0 bases and J by 2 bases, with 7 bases between them. The CDR3 nucleotides read TGCGCCAGCAGCTTGGCACAGATCACAGATACGCAGTATTTT. The encoded protein is CASSLAQITDTQYF.